The 16 T cell receptor beta chains presented below share a single source sample, sequenced in a study of blood T cell repertoires in COVID-19. The protocol was immunoSEQ multiplex PCR, while the TCRdb copy is restricted to in-frame clones and leaves out a portion. Among about 370,000 clones listed, around 89% were seen once. The sequenced sample consisted of peripheral blood. These receptors all come from a woman in her twenties or thirties with COVID-19, enrolled during active disease.

The chain recombines TRBV5-1 with TRBJ2-3, with D possibly being TRBD2 (6 bases). The germline gives CDR1 SGHRS, CDR2 YFSETQ. The V and J ends lost 0 bases and 0 bases respectively, with 14 bases between them. This CDR3 is built from 17 residues. The CDR3: CASSLEYRRASTDTQYF. DNA for the CDR3: TGCGCCAGCAGCTTGGAGTACCGGAGGGCTAGCACAGATACGCAGTATTTT.

A few counts support this clone. This rearrangement joins TRBV5-4 to TRBJ1-2; 8 nucleotides match TRBD1. Germline V gives CDR1 SGHNT, CDR2 YYREEE (reference sequence). This CDR3 comprises 14 residues. V was clipped by 4 bases and J by 4 bases; unmatched bases: 6. CDR3 in DNA: TGTGCCAGCAGCCCCGGACAGGGTTTCTATGGCTACACCTTC. This gives the protein CASSPGQGFYGYTF.

V and J are TRBV28 and TRBJ2-7; D remains ambiguous. In germline, CDR1 is MDHEN, CDR2 SYDVKM. There are 12 residues in the CDR3. Trimming stripped 9 bases from V and 2 bases from J, with 11 bases between. The CDR3: CARDSGPYEQYF. DNA for the CDR3: TGTGCCAGGGATAGTGGGCCCTACGAGCAGTACTTC.

The CDR3: CASSLGTGTEKLFF. The DNA of the CDR3 is TGTGCCAGCAGTTTAGGGACAGGGACTGAAAAACTGTTTTTT. The chain employs TRBV28 and TRBJ1-4; 9 bases align to TRBD1. The CDR3 extends over 14 amino acids. J gave up 7 bases and V 2 bases, and 2 bases lay outside the gene matches. Germline values: CDR1 MDHEN, CDR2 SYDVKM.

The chain carries TRBV7-8 and TRBJ2-3; no firm D call. The CDR3 covers 15 residues. Germline V gene lookup returns CDR1 SGHVS and CDR2 FQNEAQ. V gave up 0 bases and J gave up 7 bases, with 14 bases separating them. The CDR3 is CASSLAVEETHTQYF. CDR3 nucleotides: TGTGCCAGCAGCTTAGCGGTCGAGGAAACTCATACGCAGTATTTT.

This sequence joins TRBV4-1 and TRBJ2-5; D might be TRBD1 (6 bases). V was shortened by 4 bases and J by 5 bases, with 14 bases between the two germline ends. This CDR3 spans 14 amino acids. Germline V gives CDR1 MGHRA, CDR2 YSYEKL. This CDR3 reads CASSRQGTSETQYF. Written as DNA, the CDR3 is TGCGCCAGCAGCCGGCAGGGGACGTCGGAGACCCAGTACTTC.

This clone occurred once. The CDR3 region has the DNA TGCGCCAGCAGGCTACCGGGACTAGCGGGGATACCTCCCTCCACAGATACGCAGTATTTT. Translation gives CASRLPGLAGIPPSTDTQYF. The J gene is TRBJ2-3, the V gene TRBV4-3; the match to TRBD2 covers 13 bases. The V gene's germline CDR1 is LGHNA and CDR2 YSLEER. With V trimmed by 6 bases and J by 2 bases, 17 bases remained unmatched. The CDR3 covers 20 residues.

The chain couples TRBV18 to TRBJ1-2; a weak D match, TRBD1 (5 bases). The germline gives CDR1 KGHSH, CDR2 LQKENI. The CDR3 runs to 14 residues. The V and J ends lost 0 bases and 6 bases respectively, with 11 bases between them. The CDR3 nucleotides are TGTGCCAGCTCACCACCGTGGGACTTCCATGGCTACACCTTC. Protein: CASSPPWDFHGYTF.

The J gene is TRBJ2-1, the V gene TRBV6-2 or TRBV6-3; D is uncertain. Germline V gene sequence: CDR1 MNHEY, CDR2 SVGEGT. Trimming stripped 5 bases from V and 4 bases from J, with 6 bases between. The CDR3 is 12 amino acids. The CDR3 region has the DNA TGTGCCAGCAGTCCCGGTTACAATGAGCAGTTCTTC. Amino acid sequence: CASSPGYNEQFF.

The chain joins TRBV15 to TRBJ1-5; the match to TRBD1 covers 7 bases. The CDR3 is made up of 16 amino acids. Germline V gene sequence: CDR1 LNHNV, CDR2 YYDKDF (reference sequence). The V and J ends lost 1 base and 5 bases, in that order; junction bases with no gene match: 8. The CDR3: CATSRGDRAPDQPQHF. CDR3 nucleotide sequence: TGTGCCACCAGCAGAGGTGACAGGGCCCCAGATCAGCCCCAGCATTTT.

This clone has just one count. CDR3 coding DNA: TGTGCCATCAGTGAAGCGGGGACTTACTTGAACACTGAAGCTTTCTTT. As protein: CAISEAGTYLNTEAFF. V usage is TRBV10-3 and J usage is TRBJ1-1; D might be TRBD1 (5 bases). This CDR3 has 16 residues. Germline CDR1 and CDR2: ENHRY and SYGVKD. The V gene lost 3 bases and the J gene lost 0 bases, with 14 bases spanning the gap.

V gene TRBV7-2 combines with J gene TRBJ1-2, with TRBD1 as a possible D gene (5 bases). The germline V gene encodes CDR1 SGHTA and CDR2 FQGNSA. Trimming pared 4 bases from V and 7 bases from J, leaving 7 bases between. The CDR3 contains 11 residues. CDR3 in DNA: TGTGCCAGCAGCTCCAGGGTTGGCTACACCTTC. Translating gives CASSSRVGYTF.

The V and J genes are TRBV28 and TRBJ1-6, with 7 bases matching TRBD1. This CDR3 region has 17 residues. The trim removed 3 bases at V and 6 bases at J, leaving 11 bases unmatched. The germline gives CDR1 MDHEN, CDR2 SYDVKM. The CDR3, as DNA: TGTGCCAGCAGTTTCCCCGCCACGGGACAGCTTAATTCACCCCTCCACTTT. Its protein product is CASSFPATGQLNSPLHF.

CDR3 nucleotide sequence: TGCAGCGTCGTGGACAGGGCCCTCTACGAGCAGTACTTC. Translation: CSVVDRALYEQYF. V and J are TRBV29-1 and TRBJ2-7; 8 bases are shared with TRBD1. From germline, CDR1 is SQVTM and CDR2 ANQGSEA. The CDR3 extends over 13 amino acids. The V gene end was trimmed by 6 bases and the J gene end by 3 bases; junction bases not matched to a gene: 7.

This clone has just one count. The rearrangement links TRBV9 to TRBJ2-2; TRBD1 aligns across 8 bases. Germline V CDR1 and CDR2: SGDLS, YYNGEE. The CDR3 covers 16 residues. V shed 0 bases and J 7 bases; nucleotides not matched to a gene: 8. The CDR3 DNA sequence: TGTGCCAGCAGCGTAGTTGGACAGGGTGTCGGCGGGGAGCTGTTTTTT. Translated: CASSVVGQGVGGELFF.

The chain employs TRBV2 and TRBJ2-2; 10 bases are shared with TRBD2. The CDR3 has 15 amino acids. V was pared by 6 bases and J by 6 bases, with 7 bases of the junction left unmatched. Germline CDR1 is SNHLY and CDR2 is FYNNEI. In DNA form, the CDR3 reads TGTGCCAGCAGACCGGGACTAGCGCTCCCCGGGGAGCTGTTTTTT. It codes for CASRPGLALPGELFF. The full variable domain, rest sourced from reference TRBV2 and TRBJ2-2, is EPEVTQTPSHQVTQMGQEVILRCVPISNHLYFYWYRQILGQKVEFLVSFYNNEISEKSEIFDDQFSVERPDGSNFTLKIRSTKLEDSAMYFCASRPGLALPGELFFGEGSRLTVL.